Sequencing of this T cell receptor (beta chain) was carried out in a study of graft-versus-host responses after intestinal transplantation (dated by TCRdb to 2020 to 2022). About the investigation overall: Multivisceral, liver-intestinal, or isolated intestinal transplants were received by the recipients. Anti-thymocyte globulin induction was given to all recipients, followed by maintenance tacrolimus and steroids for approximately three years. After intestinal transplantation, graft-versus-host and host-versus-graft alloreactive T cell clones in the graft, circulation and bone marrow were tracked using bulk TCR-beta CDR3 sequencing. To identify alloreactive clones, pre-transplant mixed lymphocyte reaction products were sequenced and compared with unstimulated pre-transplant donor and recipient T cells. Of the roughly 23 intestinal transplant recipients enrolled in the cohort, one of whom was a retransplant, a few patients without pretransplant specimens were excluded. A peak of at least 4% donor T cells among recipient peripheral blood mononuclear cells was the definition used for donor T cell macrochimerism. Instead of going to the commercial service, samples from a few later patients were sequenced in-house on an Illumina MiSeq and processed with MiXCR.

Library preparation used the immunoSEQ multiplex PCR assay. For most patients, genomic DNA was subjected to high-throughput TCR-beta CDR3 sequencing by Adaptive Biotechnologies. Processing in the source paper ran as follows. TCR sequencing data for around 19 patients were retrieved from Adaptive's ImmunoSEQ software; three other patients were processed with MiXCR and VDJtools. CDR3 nucleotide sequences shared between donor and recipient were removed because their origin could not be assigned. Alloreactive clones required at least 2-fold expansion over unstimulated cells and minimum CFSE-low frequency of 0.002% (template counts) or 0.001% (read counts). A clone was considered mappable if detected in the sequenced pre-transplant spleen, lymph node, or MLR CFSE-low populations of the donor or recipient. The cumulative frequency of alloreactive clones was calculated as a percentage of all sequences, weighted by copy number. In its TCRdb copy, this immuneACCESS table keeps in-frame sequences only and misses some clones. Where compared with another copy, unresolved V genes explain less than half of these, and the others have no known cause. V, J and clone size are those of that table, while D and trimming were read from the DNA. The sample data list 80,000 or so clones, and about 90% of these were observed just once. The biggest ten clones account for 0.69% of the sample.

The CDR3 holds 17 amino acids from the cysteine to the phenylalanine. Just CDR3 DNA is preserved here, 51 bases in frame from base 1. Points on this clone: It lacks a known antigen. Per-nucleotide qualities are absent, and no much larger clonotype sits a single base away.

Points the paper makes about the study in general: Peak levels of circulating GvH clones were associated with declines in HvG clones early after transplant. Conclusions were limited by the relatively low number and heterogeneity of intestinal transplant patients. In the allografts of patients with donor T cell macrochimerism, GvH to HvG T cell clonal ratios were high. GvH clones turned up in recipient bone marrow, with some appearing earlier in ileal mucosa or blood, a pattern consistent with an intestinal mucosal origin.

In the first month after transplant, blood samples were collected up to 4 times, and after that at least monthly when available. The receptor comes from a human patient who received an intestinal transplant, so some T cells may come from the graft donor. The material sequenced was PBMCs, taken 98 days after intestinal transplantation. Here the chain combines TRBV12-1 and TRBJ2-2; the table gives TRBD2 as D, unverified against the DNA. TRBV12-1 is a documented pseudogene. The DNA reads TGTGCCAGCAGCGGACGGACTAGCGGGAGGCTGGTCGGGGAGCTGTTTTTT. It codes for CASSGRTSGRLVGELFF.